This T cell receptor beta chain was identified in a study of blood T cell repertoires in COVID-19. Per germline, CDR1 MRHNA and CDR2 SNTAGT. V lost 0 bases to trimming and J lost 5 bases, with 7 bases between them. This CDR3 spans 13 amino acids. Here immunoSEQ multiplex PCR was the method, and the copy in TCRdb shows in-frame clones only, minus some. The sample has about 200,000 clones, about 91% seen once; the top ten hold approximately 1.5%. This TCR derives from a man aged 18 to 29 with active or convalescent COVID-19. The sample consisted of peripheral blood. V is TRBV6-4 and J is TRBJ1-2, with D perhaps TRBD1 (5 bases). CDR3 sequence (DNA): TGTGCCAGCAGTGACTCGACAGAATATGGCTACACCTTC. Translating gives CASSDSTEYGYTF.